The 22 T cell receptor beta chains given below trace back to one sample, sequenced in a study of cytomegalovirus exposure and HLA in healthy donors. The PCR made use of 60 Vbeta and 13 Jbeta primers. Sequencing was performed with immunoSEQ multiplex PCR; in TCRdb, only in-frame clones are kept and a portion is missing. Of fewer than 150,000 clones detected, more than 80% appear once; the ten largest clones hold 6% to 8%. The sequencing sample was made of PBMCs. The receptor set was obtained from a woman aged 25 to 39 in good health and CMV-seropositive.

This clone was picked up one time. The chain has TRBV6-5 and TRBJ1-2; 7 positions match TRBD1. J gave up 8 bases and V 1 base, and 10 bases lay outside the gene matches. CDR1 and CDR2 (germline): MNHEY, SVGAGI. The CDR3 is 15 amino acids. Written as DNA, the CDR3 is TGTGCCAGCAGTTACTTTGAGGGGGCCTTGCGCGGCTACACCTTC. Its protein product is CASSYFEGALRGYTF.

J is TRBJ1-4 and V is TRBV5-5; 10 bases are shared with TRBD1. Germline V CDR1 and CDR2: SGHKS, YYEKEE (reference sequence). J gave up 5 bases and V 6 bases, and 7 bases lay outside the gene matches. This CDR3 contains 15 residues. DNA of the CDR3: TGTGCCAGCACCCGAGGGGGACAGGGGAATGAAAAACTGTTTTTT. Translated: CASTRGGQGNEKLFF.

This chain uses TRBV10-3 with TRBJ1-3; D not resolved. The CDR3 sequence is 16 residues long. Germline CDR1 reads ENHRY; CDR2 reads SYGVKD. V gave up 3 bases and J gave up 0 bases, with 12 bases separating them. The CDR3 loop reads CAISDPAATSGNTIYF. The CDR3 coding sequence is TGTGCCATCAGTGACCCCGCTGCTACCTCTGGAAACACCATATATTTT.

This clone was seen once. V and J are TRBV28 and TRBJ1-5; 8 nucleotides line up with TRBD1. Trimming at V came to 5 bases and at J to 6 bases, leaving 9 bases not matched to a gene. The germline V gene has CDR1 MDHEN and CDR2 SYDVKM. CDR3 length equals 15 residues. The CDR3 nucleotides read TGTGCCAGCAGTCGAAGCCCAGGGGGCCCTCAGCCCCAGCATTTT. It encodes CASSRSPGGPQPQHF.

The V gene is TRBV9, the J gene TRBJ1-5; D ambiguous. This CDR3 is 15 amino acids long. Trimming left V 3 bases short and J 0 bases short, with 10 bases between. Germline-derived CDR1 and CDR2 are SGDLS and YYNGEE. The CDR3 sequence is CASSAGINSNQPQHF. The CDR3 DNA reads TGTGCCAGCAGCGCCGGGATTAATAGCAATCAGCCCCAGCATTTT.

The V gene is TRBV9, the J gene TRBJ2-1; D is perhaps TRBD1 (6 bases). CDR3 size: 16 residues. Trimming took off 3 bases at V and 2 bases at J, with 15 bases between the two ends. Germline-derived CDR1 and CDR2 are SGDLS and YYNGEE. CDR3 in amino acids: CASSGFLGGAYNEQFF. In DNA form, the CDR3 reads TGTGCCAGCAGCGGGTTCCTTGGGGGCGCCTACAATGAGCAGTTCTTC.

The chain is built from TRBV19 and TRBJ2-7; D is perhaps TRBD2 (6 bases). Germline CDR1 and CDR2: LNHDA and SQIVND (reference sequence). Trimming removed 5 bases from V and 3 bases from J, with 20 bases in between. CDR3 length equals 16 residues. The CDR3 region has the DNA TGTGCCAGTAGTCCTGGGACTTCTCTTATTCTCTACGAGCAGTACTTC. Residues: CASSPGTSLILYEQYF.

The table lists this clone with a count of one. J is TRBJ1-3 and V is TRBV18; no firm D call. Trimming pared 0 bases from V and 2 bases from J, leaving 8 bases between. The CDR3 extends over 15 amino acids. The germline CDR1 and CDR2 sequences are KGHSH and LQKENI. The CDR3 protein is CASSPPVEAGNTIYF. In DNA form, the CDR3 reads TGTGCCAGCTCACCACCGGTAGAGGCTGGAAACACCATATATTTT.

This chain uses TRBV2 with TRBJ2-4; 7 positions agree with TRBD2. CDR1 and CDR2 from the germline V gene are SNHLY and FYNNEI. CDR3 length equals 14 residues. V dropped 6 bases and J dropped 1; count of bases not matched to a gene: 3. The CDR3 DNA sequence: TGTGCCAGCAGAGTGGGGGGGGCCAAAAACATTCAGTACTTC. Encoded protein: CASRVGGAKNIQYF.

V is TRBV6-6 and J is TRBJ1-5; a possible D gene is TRBD1 (5 bases). Germline V CDR1 and CDR2: MNHNY, SVGAGI (reference sequence). Trimming removed 2 bases from V and 0 bases from J, with 5 bases in between. This CDR3 is built from 14 residues. This chain's CDR3 is CASSYDSSNQPQHF. CDR3 coding DNA: TGTGCCAGCAGTTACGACAGTAGCAATCAGCCCCAGCATTTT.

The genes are TRBV30 and TRBJ2-5; 8 nucleotides match TRBD2. There are 15 residues in the CDR3. Germline loops: CDR1 GTSNPN, CDR2 SVGIG (reference sequence). The trim removed 7 bases at V and 5 bases at J, leaving 15 bases unmatched. This CDR3 reads CAYDREGVSTETQYF. CDR3 sequence (DNA): TGTGCCTACGATCGGGAGGGGGTCTCAACGGAGACCCAGTACTTC.

The chain links TRBV27 to TRBJ2-7, with 9 bases matching TRBD2. The V gene end was trimmed by 6 bases and the J gene end by 0 bases; junction bases not matched to a gene: 3. Germline CDR1 reads MNHEY; CDR2 reads SMNVEV (reference sequence). This CDR3 region has 14 residues. The CDR3 nucleotides are TGTGCCAGCAGCTTTAGCGGGAGCTCCTACGAGCAGTACTTC. Amino acids: CASSFSGSSYEQYF.

The rearrangement links TRBV4-1 to TRBJ2-7, with 7 positions matching TRBD1. This CDR3 has 19 amino acids. The germline gives CDR1 MGHRA, CDR2 YSYEKL. V dropped 3 bases and J dropped 3; count of bases not matched to a gene: 20. CDR3 amino acids: CASSHKPTGTPASIYEQYF. For the CDR3, the DNA is TGCGCCAGCAGCCACAAACCGACAGGGACCCCCGCTTCCATCTACGAGCAGTACTTC.

This sequence joins TRBV19 and TRBJ1-5, with 10 positions matching TRBD1. J gave up 4 bases and V 9 bases, and 9 bases lay outside the gene matches. Germline assignment: CDR1 LNHDA and CDR2 SQIVND (reference sequence). The CDR3 is 15 amino acids. The CDR3 DNA is TGTGCCAGCGGGGGAGGGACAGGGGTAAATCAGCCCCAGCATTTT. It is translated as CASGGGTGVNQPQHF.

The CDR3 sequence is CASGGREPQHF. The CDR3 DNA reads TGTGCCAGTGGGGGCAGGGAGCCCCAGCATTTT. The chain links TRBV19 to TRBJ1-5, with D possibly matching TRBD1 (6 bases). CDR3 length: 11 residues. CDR1 LNHDA and CDR2 SQIVND come from the germline V gene (reference sequence). Trimming cost V 8 bases and J 8 bases, with 10 bases left between them.

The J gene is TRBJ1-3, the V gene TRBV6-5, with 9 bases fitting TRBD1. From germline, CDR1 is MNHEY and CDR2 SVGAGI. The CDR3 spans 15 residues. Trimming took 5 bases from V and 2 from J; bases not matched to a gene: 4. The CDR3 sequence: CASSTGQGTGNTIYF. CDR3 nucleotides: TGTGCCAGCAGTACTGGACAGGGGACTGGAAACACCATATATTTT.

V gene TRBV28 combines with J gene TRBJ1-2, with a possible D match to TRBD1 (5 bases). There are 17 residues in the CDR3. The germline V gene encodes CDR1 MDHEN and CDR2 SYDVKM. Between the trimmed V and J ends, which lost 2 bases and 4 bases, there was a span of 20 bases. In nucleotides, the CDR3 is TGTGCCAGCAGTTTACTTGCCCCGGGGCCGGGGGGCTATGGCTACACCTTC. Translation gives CASSLLAPGPGGYGYTF.

The chain joins TRBV5-5 to TRBJ1-2; D gene ambiguous. This CDR3 is 16 amino acids long. V was cut by 4 bases and J by 0 bases, with 16 bases left in between. Germline V CDR1 and CDR2: SGHKS, YYEKEE (reference sequence). CDR3 amino acids: CASSSEPPGTNYGYTF. In DNA, the CDR3 is TGTGCCAGCAGCAGCGAGCCCCCTGGAACTAACTATGGCTACACCTTC.

The genes are TRBV5-8 and TRBJ1-3, with D possibly matching TRBD1 (6 bases). V was clipped by 3 bases and J by 0 bases, with 10 bases between them. CDR3 length: 15 amino acids. The germline CDR1 and CDR2 sequences are SGHTS and YDEGEE. This CDR3 is CASSSGQFSGNTIYF. CDR3 nucleotide sequence: TGTGCCAGCAGCTCTGGACAGTTCTCTGGAAACACCATATATTTT.

This clone was seen once. The gene calls are TRBV9 and TRBJ2-3; D gene ambiguous. Germline loops: CDR1 SGDLS, CDR2 YYNGEE. Trimming removed 4 bases from V and 2 bases from J, with 8 bases in between. This CDR3 has 13 residues. CDR3 sequence (DNA): TGTGCCAGCAGCACACAGCTCACAGATACGCAGTATTTT. This encodes CASSTQLTDTQYF.

CDR3 bases: TGTGCCAGCAGCTTTTCTACCGGGGAGCTGTTTTTT. As protein: CASSFSTGELFF. This chain links TRBV5-4 with TRBJ2-2; no firm D call. V shed 2 bases and J shed 5 bases, with 4 bases lying between them. The length of the CDR3 is 12 residues. Germline V gene sequence: CDR1 SGHNT, CDR2 YYREEE (reference sequence).

This clone was observed a few times. The chain links TRBV13 to TRBJ2-3; maybe TRBD2 (5 bases). CDR1 is PRHDT and CDR2 is FYEKMQ in the germline V gene (reference sequence). Trimming took off 5 bases at V and 0 bases at J, with 12 bases between the two ends. The CDR3 extends over 15 amino acids. CDR3 sequence: CASSPGGFSTDTQYF. In DNA, the CDR3 is TGTGCCAGCAGCCCAGGAGGTTTCAGCACAGATACGCAGTATTTT.